One and the same sample provided the 25 T cell receptor beta chains below, sequenced in a study of OX40 agonist ivuxolimab in advanced cancers. TCRdb keeps only in-frame clones here, not all; method: immunoSEQ multiplex PCR. The sample includes over 80,000 clones, roughly 85% of them seen just once. Material: CD4+ or CD8+ T cells sorted from blood, obtained in a trial of the OX40 agonist ivuxolimab. All receptors derive from an adult with an advanced solid tumor such as melanoma, head and neck, liver or kidney cancer.

The V gene is TRBV4-3, the J gene TRBJ1-4; 9 bases fit TRBD1. Trimming took 3 bases from V and 10 from J; bases not matched to a gene: 3. The CDR3 has 13 residues. Germline assignment: CDR1 LGHNA and CDR2 YSLEER. CDR3 sequence reads: CASSQKTGGKLFF. CDR3 DNA: TGCGCCAGCAGCCAGAAGACAGGGGGAAAACTGTTTTTT.

This chain connects TRBV5-8 to TRBJ2-7, with TRBD1 matching 11 bases. Germline V lookup: CDR1 SGHTS, CDR2 YDEGEE. The V and J ends lost 4 bases and 1 base, in that order; junction bases with no gene match: 7. The CDR3 has 16 residues. The DNA for the CDR3 is TGTGCCAGCAGCCTATGGACAGGGGGCGCGTCCTACGAGCAGTACTTC. It codes for CASSLWTGGASYEQYF.

The chain is built from TRBV12-5 and TRBJ1-4, with unresolved D. This CDR3 contains 12 residues. Germline values: CDR1 LGHNT, CDR2 FRNRAP. Trimming cost V 1 base and J 7 bases, with 4 bases left between them. CDR3 protein: CASGLGREKLFF. The CDR3 bases are TGTGCTAGTGGTTTGGGACGTGAAAAACTGTTTTTT.

The chain employs TRBV29-1 and TRBJ1-2; no clear D. This CDR3 is 13 amino acids long. V dropped 6 bases and J dropped 5 bases, with 16 bases sitting between them. Per germline, CDR1 SQVTM and CDR2 ANQGSEA. DNA for the CDR3: TGCAGCGTGAAAGGGTGGGTCGGGTATGGCTACACCTTC. Translated, it gives CSVKGWVGYGYTF.

This chain connects TRBV6-5 to TRBJ1-1, with D tentatively TRBD1 (6 bases). Germline V gene lookup returns CDR1 MNHEY and CDR2 SVGAGI. The ends were cut back, 5 bases at V and 1 base at J, with 14 bases in the middle. This CDR3 region has 15 residues. The CDR3, as DNA: TGTGCCAGCAGTACCGGGGGGGGCCGGAACACTGAAGCTTTCTTT. It codes for CASSTGGGRNTEAFF.

The V call is TRBV2, the J call TRBJ1-2, with a possible D match to TRBD1 (5 bases). Trimming took off 4 bases at V and 4 bases at J, with 7 bases between the two ends. The CDR3 extends over 12 amino acids. CDR1 and CDR2 (germline): SNHLY, FYNNEI. The CDR3 here is CASSGTSYGYTF. CDR3 in DNA: TGTGCCAGCAGTGGGACAAGCTATGGCTACACCTTC.

CDR3 sequence reads: CASSRGAATYNEQFF. The CDR3 coding sequence is TGCGCCAGCAGCCGGGGGGCCGCTACCTACAATGAGCAGTTCTTC. The rearrangement joins TRBV5-1 to TRBJ2-1; a weak D match, TRBD2 (7 bases). This CDR3 comprises 15 residues. Trimming left V 4 bases short and J 2 bases short, with 13 bases between. CDR1 is SGHRS and CDR2 is YFSETQ in the germline V gene.

The chain is built from TRBV18 and TRBJ2-7; 10 nucleotides agree with TRBD1. The trim removed 3 bases at V and 2 bases at J, leaving 4 bases unmatched. CDR3 length: 15 residues. Germline values: CDR1 KGHSH, CDR2 LQKENI. CDR3 in amino acids: CASSPWDRGTYEQYF. The CDR3 DNA is TGTGCCAGCTCACCCTGGGACAGGGGTACCTACGAGCAGTACTTC.

This clone has more than one count but fewer than ten. CDR3 sequence (DNA): TGTGCCTGGTGCCCCGCGGGGCAGCCCCAGCATTTT. Its translation: CAWCPAGQPQHF. The chain uses TRBV30 and TRBJ1-5; no reliable D call. CDR3 length equals 12 residues. In germline, CDR1 is GTSNPN, CDR2 SVGIG (reference sequence). V was clipped by 5 bases and J by 7 bases, with 12 bases between them.

The gene calls are TRBV7-8 and TRBJ2-5; D is perhaps TRBD2 (6 bases). Germline CDR1 is SGHVS and CDR2 is FQNEAQ. V lost 3 bases to trimming and J lost 1 base, with 12 bases between them. The CDR3 totals 15 residues. The CDR3 is CASSFGGVLQETQYF. The DNA for the CDR3 is TGTGCCAGCAGCTTCGGCGGGGTCCTCCAAGAGACCCAGTACTTC. The full variable domain, its missing parts supplied by reference TRBV7-8 and TRBJ2-5, is GAGVSQSPRYKVAKRGQDVALRCDPISGHVSLFWYQQALGQGPEFLTYFQNEAQLDKSGLPSDRFFAERPEGSVSTLKIQRTQQEDSAVYLCASSFGGVLQETQYFGPGTRLLVL.

The chain carries TRBV19 and TRBJ2-7; a weak D match, TRBD2 (5 bases). This CDR3 spans 14 amino acids. V lost 1 base and J 0 bases, leaving 7 bases between the germline ends. Germline values: CDR1 LNHDA, CDR2 SQIVND (reference sequence). CDR3 nucleotides: TGTGCCAGTAGTATAGGAGGGAGCTCCTACGAGCAGTACTTC. It encodes CASSIGGSSYEQYF.

This clone was picked up a small number of times. The chain links TRBV4-1 to TRBJ1-2; D remains ambiguous. The CDR3 contains 14 residues. Germline V lookup: CDR1 MGHRA, CDR2 YSYEKL. V was cut by 5 bases and J by 8 bases, with 18 bases left in between. In nucleotides, the CDR3 is TGCGCCAGCAGCGACTGGCCGAAGAAGGAGGGCTACACCTTC. Protein: CASSDWPKKEGYTF.

The chain recombines TRBV6-1 with TRBJ1-1; D is possibly TRBD1 (5 bases). The V gene lost 4 bases and the J gene lost 9 bases, with 15 bases spanning the gap. The CDR3 sequence is 13 residues long. Looked up from germline, CDR1 is MNHNS and CDR2 is SASEGT. CDR3 coding DNA: TGTGCCAGCAGTGCCTCGGACACTTCGAAAGCTTTCTTT. The encoded protein is CASSASDTSKAFF.

The chain combines TRBV6-1 with TRBJ1-6; 10 positions match TRBD1. V lost 7 bases and J lost 9; bases outside the gene matches: 6. The length of the CDR3 is 14 residues. CDR1 MNHNS and CDR2 SASEGT come from the germline V gene. The CDR3 DNA sequence: TGTGCCAGCACAGCAGGGACAGGGGTTTCACCCCTCCACTTT. This gives the protein CASTAGTGVSPLHF.

This rearrangement joins TRBV7-8 to TRBJ1-2, with D possibly matching TRBD1 (5 bases). The V and J ends lost 6 bases and 4 bases respectively, with 9 bases between them. The CDR3 is made up of 12 amino acids. CDR1 and CDR2 from the germline V gene are SGHVS and FQNEAQ. CDR3 amino acids: CASSTGAYGYTF. The CDR3 coding sequence is TGTGCCAGCAGTACAGGTGCCTATGGCTACACCTTC.

This chain uses TRBV5-1 with TRBJ1-1, with D perhaps matching TRBD1 (5 bases). Germline CDR1 is SGHRS and CDR2 is YFSETQ. The CDR3 loop spans 16 amino acids. V lost 0 bases and J lost 3, with 15 bases in between. In DNA form, the CDR3 reads TGCGCCAGCAGCTTGGAGCTAGGGGTCGGCGACACTGAAGCTTTCTTT. Protein product: CASSLELGVGDTEAFF.

As concerns this clone: This CDR3 is also generated by other DNA sequences in the sample. The V gene is TRBV7-2, the J gene TRBJ2-7; TRBD1 is a possible D gene (6 bases). Trimming took 5 bases from V and 2 from J, leaving 10 bases between them. Germline CDR1 SGHTA, CDR2 FQGNSA. This CDR3 contains 13 residues. DNA for the CDR3: TGTGCCAGCAGCCCCGACAGGCCCTACGAGCAGTACTTC. Translation gives CASSPDRPYEQYF.

This sequence joins TRBV5-1 and TRBJ2-3, with no clear D. Between the trimmed V and J ends, which lost 2 bases and 2 bases, there was a span of 9 bases. CDR1 is SGHRS, CDR2 YFSETQ, per germline. The CDR3 extends over 14 amino acids. In nucleotides, the CDR3 is TGCGCCAGCAGCTTCGGCGGCTACACAGATACGCAGTATTTT. This sequence encodes CASSFGGYTDTQYF.

V and J are TRBV20-1 and TRBJ2-3; D not resolved. The V end was cut by 5 bases, the J end by 6 bases, with 9 bases between. The CDR3 consists of 11 residues. CDR1 and CDR2 from the germline V gene are DFQATT and SNEGSKA (reference sequence). CDR3 in amino acids: CSAWSPDTQYF. The CDR3 region has the DNA TGCAGTGCTTGGAGCCCCGATACGCAGTATTTT.

The J gene is TRBJ2-6, the V gene TRBV5-6; D ambiguous. Trimming pared 1 base from V and 3 bases from J, leaving 11 bases between. Germline CDR1 and CDR2: SGHDT and YYEEEE. The CDR3 consists of 16 residues. In DNA form, the CDR3 reads TGTGCCAGCAGCTTGTATGGGTGGCTTGGGGCCAACGTCCTGACTTTC. Translating gives CASSLYGWLGANVLTF.

V usage is TRBV30 and J usage is TRBJ1-1; D gene ambiguous. CDR3 length: 16 amino acids. Germline V gene lookup returns CDR1 GTSNPN and CDR2 SVGIG (reference sequence). Trimming removed 0 bases from V and 0 bases from J, with 14 bases in between. The CDR3 is CAWSVLWRLVNTEAFF. CDR3 DNA: TGTGCCTGGAGTGTACTATGGAGGCTAGTGAACACTGAAGCTTTCTTT.

The chain carries TRBV27 and TRBJ2-4, with D hard to call. Trimming removed 6 bases at V and 1 base at J, with 7 bases between. The CDR3 loop spans 13 amino acids. Germline V lookup: CDR1 MNHEY, CDR2 SMNVEV (reference sequence). The CDR3 nucleotides read TGTGCCAGCAGGACGTTCGCCAAAAACATTCAGTACTTC. It codes for CASRTFAKNIQYF.

The chain links TRBV5-5 to TRBJ1-6; D is undetermined. Per germline, CDR1 SGHKS and CDR2 YYEKEE (reference sequence). The CDR3 consists of 12 residues. V was clipped by 5 bases and J by 3 bases, with 3 bases between them. In DNA form, the CDR3 reads TGTGCCAGCAGTTTCTATAATTCACCCCTCCACTTT. It yields the protein CASSFYNSPLHF.

The chain joins TRBV7-8 to TRBJ2-7; D perhaps matches TRBD1 (6 bases). Germline assignment: CDR1 SGHVS and CDR2 FQNEAQ. Trimming left V 3 bases short and J 3 bases short, with 12 bases between. The CDR3 covers 14 residues. CDR3 in DNA: TGTGCCAGCAGCTTGGGGGCCATCCTCTACGAGCAGTACTTC. Translated: CASSLGAILYEQYF.

This chain links TRBV6-5 with TRBJ2-5, with D possibly TRBD2 on 5 matching bases. V lost 6 bases and J 5 bases, leaving 13 bases between the germline ends. Germline values: CDR1 MNHEY, CDR2 SVGAGI. The CDR3 has 13 amino acids. CDR3 protein: CASSLTRMETQYF. CDR3 in DNA: TGTGCCAGCAGCCTCACTAGGATGGAGACCCAGTACTTC.